This T cell receptor beta chain was recovered during a study of early T cells in non-severe SARS-CoV-2 infection. This CDR3 is built from 14 residues. V was clipped by 8 bases and J by 9 bases; unmatched bases: 12. TCRdb called the 5' RACE reads again in MiXCR, with one record for every CDR3 protein. The data show under 60,000 distinct CDR3 sequences, 10% seen once. The TCR was taken from an adult who was a healthcare worker with PCR-confirmed SARS-CoV-2 infection or an uninfected control (not recorded which). The V gene is TRBV12-3 or TRBV12-4, the J gene TRBJ2-1; 8 nucleotides align to TRBD2. Sequenced: whole blood. CDR3 amino acids: CASALSGGAFEQFF. Written as DNA, the CDR3 is TGTGCCAGCGCCCTGAGCGGGGGAGCTTTTGAGCAGTTCTTC.